The clone carrying this TCR beta chain came up many times. From the multiplex PCR reads, TCRdb called clonotypes with MiXCR, one entry per CDR3 protein. The data show 200,000 or so distinct CDR3 sequences, with approximately 30% seen just once and roughly 4% held by the top ten. Breast cancer patients provided tissue from their axillary draining lymph nodes. This entry is derived from a study of breast tumors, draining lymph nodes, adjacent tissues. CDR1 and CDR2 (germline): SGHAT, FQNNGV. The CDR3 is made up of 16 amino acids. J was trimmed by 1 base and V by 4 bases; bases with no gene match: 5. The sequenced sample was axillary lymph node tissue. The clonotype was recovered from a female donor with breast cancer. Some clones in this sample may be carry-over from other donors' samples. The chain has TRBV11-2 and TRBJ2-2; 8 nucleotides align to TRBD1. Written as DNA, the CDR3 is TGTGCCAGCAGCTCACCGGGACAGGTGAACACCGGGGAGCTGTTTTTT. It yields the protein CASSSPGQVNTGELFF.